This is a list of T cell receptor beta chains from one sample in a study of regulatory T cells in long-lasting Graves disease. TCRdb reprocessed the multiplex PCR reads via MiXCR and lists one record per CDR3 protein. The data hold 550,000 to 700,000 distinct CDR3 sequences, with 15% to 20% observed a single time. In addition, the sample was reused for a study of T cells in Graves' hyperthyroidism and ophthalmopathy.

Sequencing used peripheral blood mononuclear cells (PBMCs), obtained at new diagnosis, from a patient treated with antithyroid drugs. The receptors derive from a man aged 18 to 30 with Graves disease. Both conserved end residues are part of each CDR3. Fields, in order: D gene, clone size, V gene, J gene, CDR3 protein, CDR3 DNA. D genes are given only for firm matches. Rows may omit the clone size; those that give it use once, few, many or a size class.

d_call: TRBD2; clone_size: -; v_call: TRBV7-2; j_call: TRBJ2-7; cdr3_aa: CASNMGGGVGYEQYF; cdr3_nt: TGTGCCAGCAATATGGGGGGGGGAGTTGGCTACGAGCAGTACTTC
d_call: TRBD1; clone_size: many; v_call: TRBV6-1; j_call: TRBJ1-1; cdr3_aa: CASSVRTGRPEAFF; cdr3_nt: TGTGCCAGCAGTGTCAGGACAGGGAGGCCTGAAGCTTTCTTT
d_call: TRBD1; clone_size: many; v_call: TRBV18; j_call: TRBJ1-1; cdr3_aa: CASSGRTGSDTEAFF; cdr3_nt: TGTGCCAGCTCAGGACGGACAGGATCGGACACTGAAGCTTTCTTT
d_call: -; clone_size: once; v_call: TRBV14; j_call: TRBJ2-1; cdr3_aa: CASSQDRFGVLFF; cdr3_nt: TGTGCCAGCAGCCAAGATCGTTTCGGAGTACTGTTCTTC
d_call: TRBD1; clone_size: -; v_call: TRBV14; j_call: TRBJ2-7; cdr3_aa: CASSQDPGQGRSSYEQYF; cdr3_nt: TGTGCCAGCAGCCAAGACCCGGGACAGGGGAGGAGTTCCTACGAGCAGTACTTC
d_call: -; clone_size: many; v_call: TRBV28; j_call: TRBJ2-5; cdr3_aa: CASGFIYGGPQETQYF; cdr3_nt: TGTGCCAGCGGTTTTATTTACGGGGGACCTCAAGAGACCCAGTACTTC
d_call: TRBD2; clone_size: -; v_call: TRBV20-1; j_call: TRBJ2-1; cdr3_aa: CSARNSGRAWDEQFF; cdr3_nt: TGCAGTGCCAGGAATAGCGGGAGGGCCTGGGATGAGCAGTTCTTC
d_call: -; clone_size: many; v_call: TRBV27; j_call: TRBJ2-1; cdr3_aa: CASSMTRNNEQFF; cdr3_nt: TGTGCCAGCAGCATGACGCGAAACAATGAGCAGTTCTTC
d_call: TRBD2; clone_size: many; v_call: TRBV7-9; j_call: TRBJ2-1; cdr3_aa: CASSSRNGRLAGQGGNKQFF; cdr3_nt: TGTGCCAGCAGCTCAAGGAACGGTAGACTAGCGGGGCAAGGAGGCAATAAGCAGTTCTTC
d_call: -; clone_size: -; v_call: TRBV27; j_call: TRBJ1-5; cdr3_aa: CASSLWGNNQPQHF; cdr3_nt: TGTGCCAGCAGTTTATGGGGAAATAATCAGCCCCAGCATTTT
d_call: -; clone_size: many; v_call: TRBV14; j_call: TRBJ2-1; cdr3_aa: CASSPRQRYNEQFF; cdr3_nt: TGTGCCAGCAGCCCGAGACAGCGTTACAATGAGCAGTTCTTC
d_call: TRBD2; clone_size: few; v_call: TRBV27; j_call: TRBJ2-3; cdr3_aa: CASSPLGTSGTDTQYF; cdr3_nt: TGTGCCAGCAGTCCATTAGGGACTAGCGGCACAGATACGCAGTATTTT
d_call: TRBD1; clone_size: few; v_call: TRBV5-4; j_call: TRBJ2-6; cdr3_aa: CASSRGQGNSGANVLTF; cdr3_nt: TGTGCCAGCAGCCGGGGACAGGGAAACTCTGGGGCCAACGTCCTGACTTTC
d_call: -; clone_size: many; v_call: TRBV11-2; j_call: TRBJ2-7; cdr3_aa: CASSWGGRVYEQYF; cdr3_nt: TGTGCCAGCAGCTGGGGGGGGCGCGTATACGAGCAGTACTTC
d_call: TRBD1; clone_size: -; v_call: TRBV7-9; j_call: TRBJ2-3; cdr3_aa: CASRSTGISTDTQYF; cdr3_nt: TGTGCCAGCAGGTCGACAGGGATTAGCACAGATACGCAGTATTTT
d_call: TRBD2; clone_size: many; v_call: TRBV7-8; j_call: TRBJ2-1; cdr3_aa: CASSSTGGDEQFF; cdr3_nt: TGTGCCAGCAGCTCCACGGGAGGTGATGAGCAGTTCTTC
d_call: -; clone_size: few; v_call: TRBV7-9; j_call: TRBJ2-7; cdr3_aa: CASSPSGTLTEQYF; cdr3_nt: TGTGCCAGCAGCCCGTCGGGGACGCTCACCGAGCAGTACTTC
d_call: TRBD1; clone_size: -; v_call: TRBV9; j_call: TRBJ1-4; cdr3_aa: CASSVSGTGIEKLFF; cdr3_nt: TGTGCCAGCAGCGTCTCCGGGACAGGGATTGAAAAACTGTTTTTT
d_call: -; clone_size: once; v_call: TRBV12-3/TRBV12-4; j_call: TRBJ1-1; cdr3_aa: CASSFSNTEASF; cdr3_nt: TGTGCCAGCAGTTTCTCTAACACTGAAGCTTCCTTT
d_call: TRBD2; clone_size: few; v_call: TRBV19; j_call: TRBJ2-2; cdr3_aa: CASSIGTSGRTGGELFF; cdr3_nt: TGTGCCAGTAGTATCGGGACTAGCGGGAGAACCGGCGGGGAGCTGTTTTTT
d_call: -; clone_size: -; v_call: TRBV3-1; j_call: TRBJ2-7; cdr3_aa: CASSQALSGTTSYEQYF; cdr3_nt: TGTGCCAGCAGCCAAGCCTTATCCGGGACAACTTCCTACGAGCAGTACTTC
d_call: -; clone_size: many; v_call: TRBV30; j_call: TRBJ1-3; cdr3_aa: CAWSSLSSGNTIYF; cdr3_nt: TGTGCCTGGAGTTCACTCAGCTCTGGAAACACCATATATTTT
d_call: TRBD2; clone_size: many; v_call: TRBV20-1; j_call: TRBJ2-1; cdr3_aa: CSATTSGRAVEQFF; cdr3_nt: TGCAGTGCTACCACTAGCGGGAGGGCGGTTGAGCAGTTCTTC
d_call: TRBD2; clone_size: few; v_call: TRBV6-4; j_call: TRBJ2-5; cdr3_aa: CASSEAIVSGRGQETQYF; cdr3_nt: TGTGCCAGCAGTGAAGCGATAGTTAGCGGGAGGGGCCAAGAGACCCAGTACTTC
d_call: -; clone_size: -; v_call: TRBV9; j_call: TRBJ1-1; cdr3_aa: CASSVLSGSGGTEAFF; cdr3_nt: TGTGCCAGCAGCGTTCTTTCAGGGAGCGGGGGCACTGAAGCTTTCTTT
d_call: -; clone_size: many; v_call: TRBV6-2/TRBV6-3; j_call: TRBJ1-1; cdr3_aa: CASRNNRVWNTEAFF; cdr3_nt: TGTGCCAGCAGAAACAACAGGGTGTGGAACACTGAAGCTTTCTTT
d_call: TRBD2; clone_size: -; v_call: TRBV3-1; j_call: TRBJ2-5; cdr3_aa: CASSLLAGVEETQYF; cdr3_nt: TGTGCCAGCAGCCTACTAGCGGGAGTCGAAGAGACCCAGTACTTC
d_call: -; clone_size: few; v_call: TRBV6-2/TRBV6-3; j_call: TRBJ1-2; cdr3_aa: CASSYSRRVMGGYTF; cdr3_nt: TGTGCCAGCAGTTACTCGCGCAGGGTTATGGGTGGCTACACCTTC
d_call: TRBD1; clone_size: -; v_call: TRBV20-1; j_call: TRBJ1-2; cdr3_aa: CSAPGGDRGLSGYGYTF; cdr3_nt: TGCAGTGCCCCAGGGGGGGACAGGGGGCTCTCGGGCTATGGCTACACCTTC
d_call: -; clone_size: -; v_call: TRBV4-1; j_call: TRBJ2-1; cdr3_aa: CASSRAIAGRGRGEQFF; cdr3_nt: TGCGCCAGCAGCCGGGCGATAGCGGGAAGGGGGCGTGGAGAGCAGTTCTTC
d_call: TRBD1; clone_size: many; v_call: TRBV6-4; j_call: TRBJ2-3; cdr3_aa: CASSDGTGADTQYF; cdr3_nt: TGTGCCAGCAGTGACGGGACAGGGGCAGATACGCAGTATTTT
d_call: -; clone_size: few; v_call: TRBV6-2/TRBV6-3; j_call: TRBJ2-5; cdr3_aa: CASSEKGTTNRETQYF; cdr3_nt: TGTGCCAGCAGTGAAAAGGGGACAACCAACCGGGAGACCCAGTACTTC
d_call: TRBD1; clone_size: -; v_call: TRBV27; j_call: TRBJ2-7; cdr3_aa: CASSLSGDRGYEQYF; cdr3_nt: TGTGCCAGCAGTTTAAGCGGAGACAGGGGCTACGAGCAGTACTTC
d_call: -; clone_size: many; v_call: TRBV12-3/TRBV12-4; j_call: TRBJ1-1; cdr3_aa: CASSSPGAWDTEAFF; cdr3_nt: TGTGCCAGCAGTTCGCCAGGGGCCTGGGACACTGAAGCTTTCTTT
d_call: TRBD2; clone_size: -; v_call: TRBV25-1; j_call: TRBJ2-5; cdr3_aa: CASSESRGGTQYF; cdr3_nt: TGTGCCAGCAGTGAATCCCGGGGGGGGACCCAGTACTTC
d_call: -; clone_size: -; v_call: TRBV7-9; j_call: TRBJ2-1; cdr3_aa: CASRYPPRDPTFDEQFF; cdr3_nt: TGTGCCAGCAGATACCCCCCTCGAGACCCCACTTTTGATGAGCAGTTCTTC
d_call: -; clone_size: -; v_call: TRBV4-1; j_call: TRBJ2-7; cdr3_aa: CASSQSGARLSYEQYF; cdr3_nt: TGCGCCAGCAGCCAATCCGGGGCCAGGTTATCCTACGAGCAGTACTTC
d_call: -; clone_size: few; v_call: TRBV27; j_call: TRBJ2-7; cdr3_aa: CASSLGRGISYEQYF; cdr3_nt: TGTGCCAGCAGTTTGGGGCGGGGAATCTCCTACGAGCAGTACTTC
d_call: TRBD1; clone_size: many; v_call: TRBV3-1; j_call: TRBJ1-2; cdr3_aa: CASSQTRGRGYTF; cdr3_nt: TGTGCCAGCAGCCAAACCAGGGGGCGCGGCTACACCTTC
d_call: TRBD1; clone_size: -; v_call: TRBV30; j_call: TRBJ1-2; cdr3_aa: CAWSYMRQGAESYGYTF; cdr3_nt: TGTGCCTGGAGTTATATGAGACAGGGGGCCGAATCCTATGGCTACACCTTC
d_call: -; clone_size: -; v_call: TRBV14; j_call: TRBJ2-7; cdr3_aa: CASSARQVVYEQYF; cdr3_nt: TGTGCCAGCAGCGCAAGACAGGTAGTCTACGAGCAGTACTTC
d_call: -; clone_size: few; v_call: TRBV9; j_call: TRBJ1-2; cdr3_aa: CASSVRHGYTF; cdr3_nt: TGTGCCAGCAGCGTAAGGCATGGCTACACCTTC
d_call: -; clone_size: -; v_call: TRBV9; j_call: TRBJ2-7; cdr3_aa: CASSVAGFDEQYF; cdr3_nt: TGTGCCAGCAGCGTAGCGGGGTTCGACGAGCAGTACTTC
d_call: TRBD2; clone_size: -; v_call: TRBV20-1; j_call: TRBJ2-1; cdr3_aa: CSASVLADSYNEQFF; cdr3_nt: TGCAGTGCTAGTGTACTAGCGGATAGCTACAATGAGCAGTTCTTC
d_call: -; clone_size: -; v_call: TRBV28; j_call: TRBJ2-2; cdr3_aa: CASSLYLDTGELFF; cdr3_nt: TGTGCCAGCAGTTTGTATCTAGACACCGGGGAGCTGTTTTTT
d_call: -; clone_size: -; v_call: TRBV7-2; j_call: TRBJ2-3; cdr3_aa: CASSQGGSHQGTQYF; cdr3_nt: TGTGCCAGCAGCCAGGGCGGAAGCCACCAAGGCACGCAGTATTTT
d_call: -; clone_size: many; v_call: TRBV3-1; j_call: TRBJ2-3; cdr3_aa: CASSDGTDTQYF; cdr3_nt: TGTGCCAGCAGTGACGGGACTGATACGCAGTATTTT